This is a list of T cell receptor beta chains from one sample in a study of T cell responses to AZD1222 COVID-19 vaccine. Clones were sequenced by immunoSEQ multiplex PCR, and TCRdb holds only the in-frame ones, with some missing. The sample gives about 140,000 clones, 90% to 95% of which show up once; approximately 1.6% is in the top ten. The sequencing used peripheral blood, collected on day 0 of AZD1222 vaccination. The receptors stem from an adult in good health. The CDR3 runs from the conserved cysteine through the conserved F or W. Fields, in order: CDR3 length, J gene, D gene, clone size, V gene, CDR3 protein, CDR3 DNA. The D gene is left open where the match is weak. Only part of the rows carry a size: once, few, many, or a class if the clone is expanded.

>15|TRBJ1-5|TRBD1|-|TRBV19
CASSPGTGGNQPQHF
TGTGCCAGTAGTCCCGGGACAGGCGGCAATCAGCCCCAGCATTTT
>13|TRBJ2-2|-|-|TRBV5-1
CASSLRNTGELFF
TGCGCCAGCAGCTTGAGGAACACCGGGGAGCTGTTTTTT
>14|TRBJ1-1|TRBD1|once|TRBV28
CASSPGQGSTEAFF
TGTGCCAGCAGCCCGGGACAGGGGAGCACTGAAGCTTTCTTT
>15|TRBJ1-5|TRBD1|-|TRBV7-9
CASSLASGGGQPQHF
TGTGCCAGCAGCTTAGCGTCAGGGGGGGGTCAGCCCCAGCATTTT
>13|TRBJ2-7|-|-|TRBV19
CATSDGSSYEQYF
TGTGCCACCTCGGACGGAAGCTCCTACGAGCAGTACTTC
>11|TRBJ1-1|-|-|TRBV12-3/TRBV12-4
CASKMNTEAFF
TGTGCCAGCAAAATGAACACTGAAGCTTTCTTT
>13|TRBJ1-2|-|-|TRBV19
CASRRTANYGYTF
TGTGCCAGTAGGAGGACAGCCAACTATGGTTACACCTTC
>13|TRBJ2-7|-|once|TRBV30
CAWSPTRIGEQYF
TGTGCCTGGAGTCCAACTAGGATTGGCGAGCAGTACTTC
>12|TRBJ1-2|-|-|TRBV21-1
CARREGWIGYTF
TGTGCCAGAAGGGAGGGGTGGATAGGCTACACCTTC
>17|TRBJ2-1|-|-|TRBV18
CASSPLNRVSSYNEQFF
TGTGCCAGCTCACCACTCAACAGGGTCAGCTCCTACAATGAGCAGTTCTTC
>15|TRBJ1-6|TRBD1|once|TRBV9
CASSVLGQGSSPLHF
TGTGCCAGCAGCGTACTCGGACAGGGGAGTTCACCCCTCCACTTT
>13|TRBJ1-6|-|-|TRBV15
CATSRDASSPLHF
TGTGCCACCAGCAGAGATGCGAGTTCACCCCTCCACTTT
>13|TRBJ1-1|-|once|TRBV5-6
CASSPPSDTEAFF
TGTGCCAGCAGCCCTCCGAGTGACACTGAAGCTTTCTTT
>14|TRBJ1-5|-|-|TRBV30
CAWSVGRGGQPQHF
TGTGCCTGGAGTGTCGGCAGGGGCGGTCAGCCCCAGCATTTT
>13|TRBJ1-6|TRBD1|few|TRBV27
CASSDRANSPLHF
TGTGCCAGCAGCGACAGGGCTAATTCACCCCTCCACTTT
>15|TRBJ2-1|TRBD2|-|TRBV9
CASSLLGLGNNEQFF
TGTGCCAGCAGCTTACTCGGACTAGGGAACAATGAGCAGTTCTTC
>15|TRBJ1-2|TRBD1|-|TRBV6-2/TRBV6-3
CASSYSIGTGSGYTF
TGTGCCAGCAGTTACTCGATAGGGACAGGATCTGGCTACACCTTC
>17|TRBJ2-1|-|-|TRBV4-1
CASSQLPPPFSYNEQFF
TGCGCCAGCAGCCAACTTCCTCCGCCTTTCTCCTACAATGAGCAGTTCTTC
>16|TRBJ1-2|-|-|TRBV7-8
CASSLASRQKLYGYTF
TGTGCCAGCAGCTTGGCCAGTAGACAGAAACTCTATGGCTACACCTTC
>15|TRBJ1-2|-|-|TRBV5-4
CASRGTDSINYGYTF
TGTGCCAGCAGGGGGACGGACTCTATTAACTATGGCTACACCTTC
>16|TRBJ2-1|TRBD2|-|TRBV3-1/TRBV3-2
CASSTSRLAVYNEQFF
TGTGCCAGCAGCACAAGCCGACTAGCGGTTTACAATGAGCAGTTCTTC
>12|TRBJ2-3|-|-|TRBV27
CASSSLMGTQYF
TGTGCCAGCAGTTCCCTTATGGGTACGCAGTATTTT
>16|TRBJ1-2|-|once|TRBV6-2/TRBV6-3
CASSYSGTPKQDGYTF
TGTGCCAGCAGTTACTCCGGGACACCGAAGCAGGATGGCTACACCTTC
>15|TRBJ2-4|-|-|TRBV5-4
CASSYAGTAKNIQYF
TGTGCCAGCAGCTATGCCGGGACAGCCAAAAACATTCAGTACTTC
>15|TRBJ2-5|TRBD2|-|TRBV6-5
CASSWLAGGGETQYF
TGTGCCAGCAGTTGGCTAGCGGGGGGTGGAGAGACCCAGTACTTC
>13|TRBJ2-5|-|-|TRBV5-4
CASSRIVGETQYF
TGTGCCAGCAGCCGGATAGTCGGGGAGACCCAGTACTTC
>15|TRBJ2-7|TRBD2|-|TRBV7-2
CASSQGLAATYEQYF
TGTGCCAGCAGCCAGGGACTAGCGGCAACCTACGAGCAGTACTTC